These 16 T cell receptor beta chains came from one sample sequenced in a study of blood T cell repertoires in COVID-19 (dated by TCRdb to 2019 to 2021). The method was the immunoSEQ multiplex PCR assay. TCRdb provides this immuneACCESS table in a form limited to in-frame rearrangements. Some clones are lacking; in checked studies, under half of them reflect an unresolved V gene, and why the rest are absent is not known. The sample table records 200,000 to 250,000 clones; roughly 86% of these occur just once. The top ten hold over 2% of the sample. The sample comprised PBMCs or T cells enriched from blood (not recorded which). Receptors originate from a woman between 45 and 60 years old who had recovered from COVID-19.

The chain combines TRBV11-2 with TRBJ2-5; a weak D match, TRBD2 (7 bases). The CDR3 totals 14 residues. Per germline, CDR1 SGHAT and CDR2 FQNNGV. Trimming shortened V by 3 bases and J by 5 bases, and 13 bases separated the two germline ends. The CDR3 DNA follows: TGTGCCAGCAGCTTTAGGGGGGGCGGTGAGACCCAGTACTTC. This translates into CASSFRGGGETQYF.

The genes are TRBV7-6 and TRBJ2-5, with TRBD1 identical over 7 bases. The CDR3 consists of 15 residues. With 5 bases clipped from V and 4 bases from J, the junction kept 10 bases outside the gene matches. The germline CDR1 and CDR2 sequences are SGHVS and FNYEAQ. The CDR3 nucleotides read TGTGCCAGCAGCCTACGGACAGGAACCCGAGAGACCCAGTACTTC. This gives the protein CASSLRTGTRETQYF.

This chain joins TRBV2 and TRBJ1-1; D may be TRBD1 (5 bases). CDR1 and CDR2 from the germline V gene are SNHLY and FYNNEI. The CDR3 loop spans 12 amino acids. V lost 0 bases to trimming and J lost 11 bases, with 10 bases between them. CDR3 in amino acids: CASSEAGGAAFF. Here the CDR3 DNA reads TGTGCCAGCAGTGAAGCAGGAGGGGCGGCTTTCTTT.

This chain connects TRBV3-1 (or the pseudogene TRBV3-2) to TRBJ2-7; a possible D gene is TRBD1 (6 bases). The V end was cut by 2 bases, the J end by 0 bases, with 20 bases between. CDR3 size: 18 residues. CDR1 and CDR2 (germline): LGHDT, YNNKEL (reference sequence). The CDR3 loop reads CASSQKGGSLRGSYEQYF. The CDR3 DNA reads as TGTGCCAGCAGCCAAAAAGGGGGTAGCCTCCGGGGCTCCTACGAGCAGTACTTC.

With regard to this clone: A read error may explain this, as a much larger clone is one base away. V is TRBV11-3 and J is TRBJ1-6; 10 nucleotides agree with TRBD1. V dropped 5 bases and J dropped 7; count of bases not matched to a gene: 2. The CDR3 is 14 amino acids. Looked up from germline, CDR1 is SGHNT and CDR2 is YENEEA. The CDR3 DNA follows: TGTGCCAGCAGCCGGGACAGGGGAAATTCACCCCTCCACTTT. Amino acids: CASSRDRGNSPLHF.

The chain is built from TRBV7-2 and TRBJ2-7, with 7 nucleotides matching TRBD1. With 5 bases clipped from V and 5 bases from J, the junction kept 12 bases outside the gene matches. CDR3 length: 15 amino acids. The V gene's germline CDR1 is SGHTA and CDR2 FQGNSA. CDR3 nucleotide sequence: TGTGCCAGCAGCCCGACGGGACAGCGCTTCCACGAGCAGTACTTC. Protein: CASSPTGQRFHEQYF.

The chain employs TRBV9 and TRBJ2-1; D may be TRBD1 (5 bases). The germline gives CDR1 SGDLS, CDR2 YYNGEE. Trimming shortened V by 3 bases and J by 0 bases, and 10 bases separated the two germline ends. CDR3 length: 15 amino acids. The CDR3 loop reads CASSARQNSYNEQFF. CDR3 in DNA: TGTGCCAGCAGCGCCCGACAGAACTCCTACAATGAGCAGTTCTTC.

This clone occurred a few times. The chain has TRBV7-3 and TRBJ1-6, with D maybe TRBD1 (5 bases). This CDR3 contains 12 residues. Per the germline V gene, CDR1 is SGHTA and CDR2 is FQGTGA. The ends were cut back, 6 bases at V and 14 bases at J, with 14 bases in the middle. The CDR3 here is CASRREAGALHF. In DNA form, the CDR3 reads TGTGCCAGCAGGCGAGAGGCGGGGGCCCTCCACTTT.

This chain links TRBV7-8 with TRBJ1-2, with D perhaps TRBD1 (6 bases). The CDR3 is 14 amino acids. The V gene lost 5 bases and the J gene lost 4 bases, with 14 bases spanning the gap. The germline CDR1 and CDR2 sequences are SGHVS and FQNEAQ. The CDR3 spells CASSQRTARYGYTF. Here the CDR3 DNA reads TGTGCCAGCAGCCAGCGGACAGCTCGCTATGGCTACACCTTC.

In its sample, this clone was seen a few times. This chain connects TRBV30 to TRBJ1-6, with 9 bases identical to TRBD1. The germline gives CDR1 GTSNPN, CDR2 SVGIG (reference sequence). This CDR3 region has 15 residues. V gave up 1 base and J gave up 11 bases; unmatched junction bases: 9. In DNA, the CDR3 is TGTGCCTGGAGTGATGGACAGGGGTCGTCGGCACCCCTCCACTTT. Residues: CAWSDGQGSSAPLHF.

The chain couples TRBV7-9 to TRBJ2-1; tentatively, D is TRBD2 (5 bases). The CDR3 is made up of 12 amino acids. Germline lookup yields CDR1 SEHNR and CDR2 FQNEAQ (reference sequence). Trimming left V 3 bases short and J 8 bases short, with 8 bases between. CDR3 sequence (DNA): TGTGCCAGCAGCTTTGACGGGGATGAGCAGTTCTTC. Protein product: CASSFDGDEQFF.

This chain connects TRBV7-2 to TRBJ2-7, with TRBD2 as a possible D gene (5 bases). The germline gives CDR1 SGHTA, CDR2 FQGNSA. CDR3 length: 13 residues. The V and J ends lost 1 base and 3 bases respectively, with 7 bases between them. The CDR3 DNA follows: TGTGCCAGCAGCTTAGGTCGGGACTACGAGCAGTACTTC. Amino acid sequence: CASSLGRDYEQYF. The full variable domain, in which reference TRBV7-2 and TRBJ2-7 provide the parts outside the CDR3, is GAGVSQSPSNKVTEKGKDVELRCDPISGHTALYWYRQSLGQGLEFLIYFQGNSAPDKSGLPSDRFSAERTGGSVSTLTIQRTQQEDSAVYLCASSLGRDYEQYFGPGTRLTVT.

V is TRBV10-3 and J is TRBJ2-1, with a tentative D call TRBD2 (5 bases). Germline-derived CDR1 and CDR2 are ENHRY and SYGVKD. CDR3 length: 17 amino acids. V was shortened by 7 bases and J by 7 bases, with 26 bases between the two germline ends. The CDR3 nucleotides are TGTGCCATCAAATCCGAGGTCGGGGTCCACGAGCCGAATGAGCAGTTCTTC. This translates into CAIKSEVGVHEPNEQFF.

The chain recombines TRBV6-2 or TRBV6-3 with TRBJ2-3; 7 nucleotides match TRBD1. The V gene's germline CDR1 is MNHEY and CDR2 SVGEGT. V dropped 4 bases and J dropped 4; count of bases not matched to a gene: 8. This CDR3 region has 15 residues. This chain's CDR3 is CASSSSGQYSDTQYF. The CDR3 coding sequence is TGTGCCAGCAGTTCCTCGGGACAGTACTCAGATACGCAGTATTTT.

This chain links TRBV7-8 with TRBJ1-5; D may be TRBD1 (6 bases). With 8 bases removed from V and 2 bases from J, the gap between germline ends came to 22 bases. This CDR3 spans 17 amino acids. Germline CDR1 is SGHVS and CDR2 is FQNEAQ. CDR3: CASLLRGGQRGNQPQHF. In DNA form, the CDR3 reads TGTGCCAGCCTGTTACGCGGCGGACAGCGAGGCAATCAGCCCCAGCATTTT. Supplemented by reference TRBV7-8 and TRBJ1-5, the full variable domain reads GAGVSQSPRYKVAKRGQDVALRCDPISGHVSLFWYQQALGQGPEFLTYFQNEAQLDKSGLPSDRFFAERPEGSVSTLKIQRTQQEDSAVYLCASLLRGGQRGNQPQHFGDGTRLSIL.

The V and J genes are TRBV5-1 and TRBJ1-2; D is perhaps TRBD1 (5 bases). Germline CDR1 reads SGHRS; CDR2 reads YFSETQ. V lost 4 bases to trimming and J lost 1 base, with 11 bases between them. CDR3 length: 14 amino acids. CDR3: CASSQWGDNYGYTF. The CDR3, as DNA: TGCGCCAGCAGCCAATGGGGGGATAACTATGGCTACACCTTC.